This T cell receptor beta chain was identified in a study of post-analysis software for immune sequencing data. General study points: Patients used a handful of TRBV segments, including TRBV5-6, TRBV5-1 and TRBV20-1, more often than controls.

As concerns this clonotype: What it binds is unknown.

Unique molecular identifiers tagged the TCR beta cDNA libraries. The authors obtained approximately 460,000 cDNA molecules from approximately 1 to 10 million T cells. TCRdb independently ran MiXCR on the PCR reads; one entry per CDR3 protein. Of hundreds of thousands of distinct CDR3 sequences in the sample, roughly 27% were seen once. V was clipped by 5 bases and J by 2 bases; unmatched bases: 7. This CDR3 contains 15 residues. Sequenced sample: blood. The clonotype was recovered from a girl between 5 and 17 years old with multiple sclerosis. The chain employs TRBV12-3 or TRBV12-4 and TRBJ2-3; 7 nucleotides match TRBD1. The CDR3 DNA follows: TGTGCCAGCAGTCGGGACAGAGACCCCACAGATACGCAGTATTTT. It translates to CASSRDRDPTDTQYF.